Listed below are T cell receptor beta chains from one sample, sequenced in a study of cytomegalovirus exposure and HLA in healthy donors. This table comes from immunoSEQ multiplex PCR, and its TCRdb copy is limited to in-frame clones, with some not included. The sample lists 100,000 to 150,000 clones, about 86% occurring once. Sequenced: PBMCs. These receptors all stem from a man aged 18 to 35 in good health and CMV-seronegative. Each CDR3 is given with its conserved first and last residue. A D gene is named only where the DNA matches it firmly. Rows may omit the clone size; those that give it use once, few, many or a size class.

CDR3 protein,CDR3 DNA,D gene,V gene,clone size,J gene
CASSLLAAATDTQYF,TGCGCCAGCAGCCTTCTAGCGGCTGCAACAGATACGCAGTATTTT,TRBD2,TRBV4-1,.,TRBJ2-3
CASSPSLGLSSPLHF,TGTGCCAGCAGCCCGTCGCTGGGCCTCAGTTCACCCCTCCACTTT,.,TRBV11-1,.,TRBJ1-6
CASSLAKGGMNTEAFF,TGCGCCAGCAGCTTGGCGAAGGGAGGGATGAACACTGAAGCTTTCTTT,.,TRBV5-1,.,TRBJ1-1
CASSTTGARANEKLFF,TGTGCCAGCAGCACGACAGGGGCAAGGGCTAATGAAAAACTGTTTTTT,TRBD1,TRBV11-2,few,TRBJ1-4
CASSGNRGSGNTIYF,TGTGCCAGCAGTGGAAACAGGGGCTCTGGAAACACCATATATTTT,TRBD1,TRBV25-1,.,TRBJ1-3
CASTPGGEAFF,TGTGCCAGCACCCCAGGGGGCGAAGCTTTCTTT,TRBD1,TRBV25-1,.,TRBJ1-1
CASSTTGSEAFF,TGTGCCAGCAGTACGACAGGGTCCGAAGCTTTCTTT,TRBD1,TRBV27,.,TRBJ1-1
CASATNSNTEAFF,TGTGCCAGCGCTACCAACTCGAACACTGAAGCTTTCTTT,.,TRBV6-5,.,TRBJ1-1
CASSLAGGGTEAFF,TGTGCCAGCAGCCTGGCTGGGGGAGGCACTGAAGCTTTCTTT,.,TRBV4-2,.,TRBJ1-1
CASSLKTSGSTDTQYF,TGCGCCAGCAGCCTTAAGACTAGCGGTAGCACAGATACGCAGTATTTT,TRBD2,TRBV4-1,few,TRBJ2-3
CSSTPGGSEQYF,TGTTCCAGCACCCCAGGAGGATCCGAGCAGTACTTC,.,TRBV7-9,.,TRBJ2-7
CASGAGGQITGELFF,TGTGCCAGCGGAGCGGGGGGGCAAATCACCGGGGAGCTGTTTTTT,TRBD2,TRBV7-2,.,TRBJ2-2
CASSTGTGFTQPQHF,TGTGCCAGTAGTACCGGGACAGGCTTCACGCAGCCCCAGCATTTT,TRBD1,TRBV19,.,TRBJ1-5
CASSLASGTYNEQFF,TGTGCCAGCAGCTTAGCGTCGGGGACCTACAATGAGCAGTTCTTC,.,TRBV7-2,.,TRBJ2-1
CASSLLGTSGADTQYF,TGTGCCAGCAGCCTACTAGGGACTAGCGGGGCAGATACGCAGTATTTT,TRBD2,TRBV27,.,TRBJ2-3
CASSWTGAIVRDIQYF,TGTGCCAGCAGTTGGACAGGGGCGATAGTTAGGGACATTCAGTACTTC,TRBD1,TRBV7-2,once,TRBJ2-4
CASSLFFGQGLSFEQYF,TGTGCCAGCAGCTTATTTTTTGGACAGGGCTTATCTTTTGAGCAGTACTTC,TRBD1,TRBV7-9,.,TRBJ2-7
CASNRLAGGNQPQHF,TGTGCCAGTAACCGCCTGGCAGGGGGTAATCAGCCCCAGCATTTT,TRBD1,TRBV19,.,TRBJ1-5
CASSLTREGNQPQHF,TGTGCCAGCAGTTTAACCAGGGAAGGCAATCAGCCCCAGCATTTT,.,TRBV28,.,TRBJ1-5
CASSPTGNQPQHF,TGTGCCAGCAGTCCGACAGGGAATCAGCCCCAGCATTTT,TRBD1,TRBV6-5,.,TRBJ1-5
CASSRDRDPINYGYTF,TGTGCCAGCTCCCGGGACAGGGATCCGATTAACTATGGCTACACCTTC,TRBD1,TRBV18,.,TRBJ1-2
CASSSYRGGNTEAFF,TGTGCCAGCTCATCGTACAGGGGAGGGAACACTGAAGCTTTCTTT,TRBD1,TRBV18,.,TRBJ1-1
CASSLGRLRYGYTF,TGTGCCAGCAGCTTAGGCAGGCTACGCTATGGCTACACCTTC,.,TRBV7-2,.,TRBJ1-2
CASSRQGLSSYEQYF,TGTGCCAGCAGTCGACAGGGCCTTAGCTCCTACGAGCAGTACTTC,TRBD1,TRBV7-2,.,TRBJ2-7